Given below is one T cell receptor (beta chain) in context. Authors' methods: Scientists estimated how many nucleated cells there were by amplifying reference gene primers. Sequencing was performed with immunoSEQ multiplex PCR; in TCRdb, only in-frame clones are kept and a portion is missing. V and J calls and clone size are as listed in that table; D and trimming were resolved from the DNA. The sample includes 430,000 or so clones, 70% to 90% seen only once; the top ten take 0.7% to 0.85%. These data belong to a study of blood T cell repertoires in COVID-19. Study information: The United States, Italy and Spain were the sources of the acute and convalescent COVID-19 samples. In each case, the material was cDNA or gDNA derived from T cells, B-cell-depleted T cells, or PBMCs.

The CDR3 sequence is 14 residues long. Germline V CDR1 and CDR2: MNHNY, SVGAGI (reference sequence). The V gene lost 6 bases and the J gene lost 1 base, with 12 bases spanning the gap. Seattle cases were enrolled at active infection and followed longitudinally. This receptor was taken from a man between 18 and 29 years old with COVID-19, enrolled during active disease. Source material: peripheral blood. The chain has TRBV6-6 and TRBJ1-1, with no clear D. The CDR3 is CASSGVLKNTEAFF. The CDR3 bases are TGTGCCAGCAGCGGGGTGCTAAAGAACACTGAAGCTTTCTTT.